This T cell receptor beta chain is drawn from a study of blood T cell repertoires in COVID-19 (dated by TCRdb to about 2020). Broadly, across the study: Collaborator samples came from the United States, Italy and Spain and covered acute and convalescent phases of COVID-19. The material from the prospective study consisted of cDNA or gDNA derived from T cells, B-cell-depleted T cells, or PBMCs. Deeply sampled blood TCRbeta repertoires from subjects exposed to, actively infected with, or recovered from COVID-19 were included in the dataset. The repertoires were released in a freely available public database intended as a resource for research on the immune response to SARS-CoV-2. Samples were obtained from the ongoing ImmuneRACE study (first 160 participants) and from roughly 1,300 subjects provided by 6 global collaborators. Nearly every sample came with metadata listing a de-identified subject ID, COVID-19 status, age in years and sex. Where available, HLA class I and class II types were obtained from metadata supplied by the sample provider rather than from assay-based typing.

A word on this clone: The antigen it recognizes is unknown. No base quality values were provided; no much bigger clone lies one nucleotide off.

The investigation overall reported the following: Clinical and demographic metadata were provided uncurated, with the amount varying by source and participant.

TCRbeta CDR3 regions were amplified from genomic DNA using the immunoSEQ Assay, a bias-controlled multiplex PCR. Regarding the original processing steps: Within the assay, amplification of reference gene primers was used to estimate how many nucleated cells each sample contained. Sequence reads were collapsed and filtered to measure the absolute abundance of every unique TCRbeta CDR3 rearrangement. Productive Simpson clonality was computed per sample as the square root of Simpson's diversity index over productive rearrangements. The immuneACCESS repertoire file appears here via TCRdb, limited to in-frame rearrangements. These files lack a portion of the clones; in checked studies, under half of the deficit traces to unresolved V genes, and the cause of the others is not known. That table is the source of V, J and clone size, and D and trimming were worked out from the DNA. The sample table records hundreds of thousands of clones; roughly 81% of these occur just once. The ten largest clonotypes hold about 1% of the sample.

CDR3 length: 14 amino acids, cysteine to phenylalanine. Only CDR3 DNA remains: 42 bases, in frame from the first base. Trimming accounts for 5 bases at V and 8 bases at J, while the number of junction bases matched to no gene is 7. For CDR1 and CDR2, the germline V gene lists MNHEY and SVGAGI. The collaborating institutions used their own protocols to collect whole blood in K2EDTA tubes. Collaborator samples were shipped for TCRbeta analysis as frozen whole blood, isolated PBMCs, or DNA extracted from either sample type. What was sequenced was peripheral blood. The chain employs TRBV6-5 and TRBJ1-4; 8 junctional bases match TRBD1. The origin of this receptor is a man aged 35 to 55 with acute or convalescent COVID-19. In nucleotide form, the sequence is TGTGCCAGCAGTAGGGACAGGTATAGCGAAAAACTGTTTTTT. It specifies CASSRDRYSEKLFF.